Below are 23 T cell receptor beta chains sequenced from a single sample in a study of T cells after yellow fever vaccination. TCRdb processed the 5' RACE reads anew with MiXCR; each CDR3 protein has one entry. The repertoire holds approximately 250,000 distinct CDR3 sequences, with 3.6% as singletons. This specimen was PBMCs, taken 15 days after the yellow fever booster vaccination. Receptors were obtained from a man aged 18 to 30 who received the YFV17D yellow fever vaccine.

This clonotype was picked up many times. The gene calls are TRBV5-8 and TRBJ2-7; TRBD1 matches at 11 bases. Trimming took 3 bases from V and 3 from J; bases not matched to a gene: 5. CDR3 length: 15 residues. In germline, CDR1 is SGHTS, CDR2 YDEGEE. Written as DNA, the CDR3 is TGTGCCAGCAGCTCCCGGGACAGGGGGGTCTACGAGCAGTACGTC. As protein: CASSSRDRGVYEQYV.

The chain is built from TRBV7-8 and TRBJ2-5; 14 bases align to TRBD2. This CDR3 has 15 residues. Per germline, CDR1 SGHVS and CDR2 FQNEAQ. V lost 5 bases and J lost 4; bases outside the gene matches: 3. CDR3 DNA: TGTGCCAGCAGCACGGGACTAGCGGGGGTAGAGACCCAGTACTTC. Encoded protein: CASSTGLAGVETQYF.

This clonotype was found many times. The chain is built from TRBV5-4 and TRBJ1-2; TRBD1 matches 9 bases. Germline V gene lookup returns CDR1 SGHNT and CDR2 YYREEE (reference sequence). This CDR3 contains 13 residues. Unmatched junction bases numbered 2, after V lost 1 base and J lost 7 bases. CDR3 protein: CASSLNRGLGYTF. CDR3 bases: TGTGCCAGCAGCTTGAACAGGGGGCTTGGCTACACCTTC.

This clonotype appeared many times. The gene calls are TRBV10-1 and TRBJ2-1; TRBD2 matches 9 bases. The CDR3 contains 14 residues. With 1 base clipped from V and 7 bases from J, the junction kept 2 bases outside the gene matches. Per germline, CDR1 WNHNN and CDR2 SYGVQD (reference sequence). CDR3 coding DNA: TGCGCCAGCAGTGAGTGGCTAGCGGGAAATGAGCAGTTCTTC. This codes for CASSEWLAGNEQFF.

This clonotype has ten or more counts. The V gene is TRBV20-1, the J gene TRBJ2-3, with TRBD2 as a possible D gene (6 bases). CDR1 is DFQATT and CDR2 is SNEGSKA in the germline V gene (reference sequence). The length of the CDR3 is 16 residues. V lost 0 bases and J 4 bases, leaving 17 bases between the germline ends. CDR3 nucleotide sequence: TGCAGTGCTAGAGATCCGACTAGTTATATCCCAGATACGCAGTATTTT. Its translation is CSARDPTSYIPDTQYF.

This clonotype was detected only a few times. The chain recombines TRBV30 with TRBJ2-7; 10 bases are a match to TRBD1. Germline loops: CDR1 GTSNPN, CDR2 SVGIG (reference sequence). The CDR3 runs to 15 residues. Losses at the gene ends were 1 base for V and 7 bases for J; bases not matched to a gene: 10. Written as DNA, the CDR3 is TGTGCCTGGAGTGAGGGTGAGACAGGGGGCGAGGAGCAGTACTTC. This gives the protein CAWSEGETGGEEQYF.

There are many counts of this clonotype. V usage is TRBV9 and J usage is TRBJ1-1, with 11 bases fitting TRBD1. Germline V gene lookup returns CDR1 SGDLS and CDR2 YYNGEE. This CDR3 is built from 15 residues. J lost 5 bases, V lost 4 bases, and 7 bases had no gene match. The CDR3 is CASSTRTGGLTEAFF. The CDR3 bases are TGTGCCAGCAGCACCCGGACAGGGGGCCTTACTGAAGCTTTCTTT.

This clonotype has a count of ten or more. The V call is TRBV10-3, the J call TRBJ1-5, with D unresolved. This CDR3 is built from 16 residues. The germline V gene has CDR1 ENHRY and CDR2 SYGVKD. The germline V and J ends were trimmed by 5 bases and 0 bases, with 14 bases remaining between them. CDR3 protein: CAISQTPDYSNQPQHF. In nucleotides, the CDR3 is TGTGCCATCAGTCAGACACCCGATTATAGCAATCAGCCCCAGCATTTT.

In this sample, this clonotype turned up many times. The chain couples TRBV7-3 to TRBJ2-5; perhaps TRBD1 as D (6 bases). The V and J ends lost 5 bases and 5 bases respectively, with 12 bases between them. CDR3 length: 13 residues. CDR1 is SGHTA, CDR2 FQGTGA, per germline. The CDR3 sequence is CASSRDNRETQYF. The DNA of the CDR3 is TGTGCCAGCAGCCGGGACAACCGGGAGACCCAGTACTTC.

Many counts were recorded for this clonotype. V and J are TRBV12-3 or TRBV12-4 and TRBJ2-7; the match to TRBD1 covers 7 bases. This CDR3 is 13 amino acids long. Trimming took 5 bases from V and 5 from J; bases not matched to a gene: 6. The CDR3 loop is CASSLTGYHEQYV. The CDR3 nucleotides are TGTGCCAGCAGTCTGACAGGGTACCACGAGCAGTACGTC.

This clonotype has ten or more counts. The chain is built from TRBV5-1 and TRBJ1-2; TRBD1 matches at 8 bases. Germline V CDR1 and CDR2: SGHRS, YFSETQ. The CDR3 is 14 amino acids. V lost 3 bases to trimming and J lost 3 bases; unmatched junction nucleotides: 4. The DNA of the CDR3 is TGCGCCAGCAGCTCGCCGGGACAGGACTATGGCTACACCTTC. It codes for CASSSPGQDYGYTF. Variable domain in full (rest from reference TRBV5-1 and TRBJ1-2): KAGVTQTPRYLIKTRGQQVTLSCSPISGHRSVSWYQQTPGQGLQFLFEYFSETQRNKGNFPGRFSGRQFSNSRSEMNVSTLELGDSALYLCASSSPGQDYGYTFGSGTRLTVV.

The table lists this clonotype with many counts. The V call is TRBV20-1, the J call TRBJ1-1, with TRBD1 matching over 7 bases. V shed 6 bases and J 11 bases; nucleotides not matched to a gene: 21. This CDR3 comprises 15 residues. From germline, CDR1 is DFQATT and CDR2 SNEGSKA (reference sequence). This CDR3 is CSARQGGSSGTGAFF. CDR3 coding DNA: TGCAGTGCAAGACAGGGTGGATCGTCAGGAACGGGGGCTTTCTTT.

This clonotype was counted at least ten times. The chain is built from TRBV9 and TRBJ2-5, with unresolved D. The germline CDR1 and CDR2 sequences are SGDLS and YYNGEE. The V and J ends lost 4 bases and 4 bases respectively, with 5 bases between them. The CDR3 runs 11 residues. The DNA of the CDR3 is TGTGCCAGCAGCATTACAGAGACCCAGTACTTC. The encoded protein is CASSITETQYF.

Many counts were recorded for this clonotype. The genes are TRBV20-1 and TRBJ1-4; D is unclear. V was cut by 5 bases and J by 1 base, with 8 bases left in between. The germline V gene has CDR1 DFQATT and CDR2 SNEGSKA (reference sequence). There are 13 residues in the CDR3. Here the CDR3 reads CSASEKTNEKLFF. CDR3 DNA: TGCAGTGCTTCGGAGAAAACTAATGAAAAACTGTTTTTT.

This clonotype was seen repeatedly, ten times or more. The chain recombines TRBV10-3 with TRBJ1-1, with D perhaps matching TRBD1 (5 bases). With 2 bases removed from V and 0 bases from J, the gap between germline ends came to 10 bases. CDR1 and CDR2 (germline): ENHRY, SYGVKD. This CDR3 has 15 residues. The CDR3: CAISEMDIMNTEAFF. Written as DNA, the CDR3 is TGTGCCATCAGTGAGATGGACATCATGAACACTGAAGCTTTCTTT.

In this sample, this clonotype turned up many times. The rearrangement joins TRBV5-4 to TRBJ2-2; D unresolved. Trimming took 4 bases from V and 1 from J, leaving 5 bases between them. The CDR3 is 13 residues long. Germline V CDR1 and CDR2: SGHNT, YYREEE (reference sequence). The CDR3 bases are TGTGCCAGCAGCCTACAGAACACCGGGGAGCTGTTTTTT. It codes for CASSLQNTGELFF. The variable domain in full, with the rest retrieved from reference TRBV5-4 and TRBJ2-2, is ETGVTQSPTHLIKTRGQQVTLRCSSQSGHNTVSWYQQALGQGPQFIFQYYREEENGRGNFPPRFSGLQFPNYSSELNVNALELDDSALYLCASSLQNTGELFFGEGSRLTVL.

This clonotype has at least ten counts. V and J are TRBV2 and TRBJ2-1; 8 bases agree with TRBD1. Germline V gives CDR1 SNHLY, CDR2 FYNNEI. V lost 7 bases, J lost 2 bases, and 4 bases stayed unmatched. This CDR3 has 14 amino acids. The CDR3 coding sequence is TGTGCCAGCAACAGGGGGTCCACCTACAATGAGCAGTTCTTC. It is translated as CASNRGSTYNEQFF.

This clonotype showed up many times. This rearrangement joins TRBV12-3 or TRBV12-4 to TRBJ2-1; D unclear. Trimming took 5 bases from V and 7 from J, leaving 21 bases between them. This CDR3 contains 16 residues. The CDR3 region is CASSHKVVEFGNEQFF. The CDR3 DNA reads as TGTGCCAGCAGTCATAAGGTCGTGGAGTTTGGGAATGAGCAGTTCTTC.

This clonotype was seen many times. V usage is TRBV12-3 or TRBV12-4 and J usage is TRBJ2-3, with TRBD1 identical over 8 bases. The CDR3 length is 14 residues. Trimming cost V 4 bases and J 5 bases; bases outside gene matches: 5. The CDR3 DNA reads TGTGCCAGCAGTTCTAGACAGGGGATAGATACGCAGTATTTT. This codes for CASSSRQGIDTQYF.

This clonotype was recorded many times. The chain's CDR3 is CASSRLDIARPEAFF. In DNA, the CDR3 is TGTGCCAGCAGCCGCCTAGACATCGCCCGGCCTGAAGCTTTCTTT. The chain combines TRBV3-1 with TRBJ1-1; D is unresolved. CDR3 size: 15 residues. CDR1 is LGHDT and CDR2 is YNNKEL in the germline V gene (reference sequence). Trimming took 4 bases from V and 6 from J, leaving 18 bases between them.

This clonotype has at least ten counts. The chain has TRBV9 and TRBJ2-2; D is unresolved. The germline gives CDR1 SGDLS, CDR2 YYNGEE. The ends were cut back, 0 bases at V and 4 bases at J, with 4 bases in the middle. The CDR3 spans 13 residues. CDR3 loop: CASSVAFTGELFF. CDR3 DNA sequence: TGTGCCAGCAGCGTAGCCTTCACCGGGGAGCTGTTTTTT.

There are many counts of this clonotype. The chain combines TRBV5-1 with TRBJ2-1; possibly TRBD1 for D (7 bases). Per germline, CDR1 SGHRS and CDR2 YFSETQ. Trimming took 5 bases from V and 1 from J, leaving 10 bases between them. The CDR3 runs to 14 residues. CDR3 sequence (DNA): TGCGCCAGCAGGCGGGACAGATCCTACAATGAGCAGTTCTTC. Its protein is CASRRDRSYNEQFF.

This clonotype showed up many times. V is TRBV20-1 and J is TRBJ2-7; possibly TRBD1 or TRBD2 for D (5 bases each). The CDR3 is made up of 13 amino acids. Germline CDR1 reads DFQATT; CDR2 reads SNEGSKA (reference sequence). Trimming removed 5 bases from V and 0 bases from J, with 11 bases in between. CDR3 sequence: CSASSGASYEQYF. In nucleotides, the CDR3 is TGCAGTGCTTCCTCCGGGGCCTCCTACGAGCAGTACTTC.